This record concerns one T cell receptor beta chain sequence. The J segment lost 2 bases and the V segment lost 6 bases, leaving 6 bases of the junction unmatched. This CDR3 spans 14 amino acids. CDR1 and CDR2 (germline): MNHNY, SVGAGI (reference sequence). PCR involved 60 Vbeta and 13 Jbeta primers. Profiled with immunoSEQ multiplex PCR; TCRdb holds only in-frame clones, not every one. The sample holds more than 100,000 clones, approximately 64% seen once. This sample was taken from a study of cytomegalovirus exposure and HLA in healthy donors. The source is a woman between 50 and 59 years old in good health and CMV-seronegative. The V call is TRBV6-6, the J call TRBJ2-7, with 8 bases matching TRBD2. The sequenced material came from PBMCs. Here the CDR3 reads CASSYGLATYEQYF. CDR3 coding DNA: TGTGCCAGCAGCTACGGACTAGCTACCTACGAGCAGTACTTC.